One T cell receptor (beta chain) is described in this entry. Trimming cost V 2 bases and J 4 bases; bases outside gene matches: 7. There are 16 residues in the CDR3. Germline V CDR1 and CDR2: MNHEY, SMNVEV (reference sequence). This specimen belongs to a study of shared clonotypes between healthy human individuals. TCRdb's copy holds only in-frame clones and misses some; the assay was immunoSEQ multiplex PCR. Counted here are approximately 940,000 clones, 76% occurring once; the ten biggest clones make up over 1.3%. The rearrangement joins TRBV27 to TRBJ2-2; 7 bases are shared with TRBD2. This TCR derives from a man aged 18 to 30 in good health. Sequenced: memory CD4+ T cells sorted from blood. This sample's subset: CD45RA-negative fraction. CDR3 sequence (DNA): TGTGCCAGCAGTTTAAGGGAAGCGGGACGCACCGGGGAGCTGTTTTTT. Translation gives CASSLREAGRTGELFF.